These 2 T cell receptor beta chains were sequenced from one sample in a study of T-cell memory formation after mild COVID-19. TCRdb ran MiXCR on the 5' RACE reads and lists one entry per CDR3 protein. The sample lists 530,000 or so distinct CDR3 sequences, approximately 15% seen once, with about 8.1% in the top ten. Sequencing used PBMCs or a T cell subset sorted from them (not recorded which). These receptors originate from an adult woman who had mild COVID-19 (a few samples of this study predate the infection). Cell type and time point are not known.

This rearrangement joins TRBV29-1 to TRBJ2-1; unclear D gene. The CDR3 has 15 amino acids. Germline CDR1 and CDR2: SQVTM and ANQGSEA. The V end was cut by 6 bases, the J end by 10 bases, with 25 bases between. The CDR3 reads CSVGRLFTLLDEQFF. CDR3 coding DNA: TGCAGCGTCGGCCGGCTGTTCACCCTACTTGACGAGCAGTTCTTC.

This clonotype was counted a few times. The V and J genes are TRBV5-1 and TRBJ1-2; TRBD1 agrees at 12 bases. Losses at the gene ends were 4 bases for V and 0 bases for J; bases not matched to a gene: 13. Germline V gene data show CDR1 as SGHRS and CDR2 as YFSETQ. This CDR3 is built from 19 residues. CDR3 sequence reads: CASSMGQGALFTPNYGYTF. DNA of the CDR3: TGCGCCAGCAGCATGGGACAGGGGGCCCTATTTACCCCTAACTATGGCTACACCTTC.